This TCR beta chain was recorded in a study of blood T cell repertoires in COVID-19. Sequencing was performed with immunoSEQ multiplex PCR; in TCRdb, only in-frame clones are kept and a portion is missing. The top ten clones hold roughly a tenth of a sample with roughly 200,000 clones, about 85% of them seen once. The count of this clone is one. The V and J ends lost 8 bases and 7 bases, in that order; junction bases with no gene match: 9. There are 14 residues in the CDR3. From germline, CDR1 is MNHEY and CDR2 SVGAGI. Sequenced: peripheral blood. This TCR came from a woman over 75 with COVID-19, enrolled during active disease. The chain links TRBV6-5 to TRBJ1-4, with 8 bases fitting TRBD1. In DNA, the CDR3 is TGTGCCAGCCGTAGGGACAGGTTGGGTGAAAAACTGTTTTTT. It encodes CASRRDRLGEKLFF.